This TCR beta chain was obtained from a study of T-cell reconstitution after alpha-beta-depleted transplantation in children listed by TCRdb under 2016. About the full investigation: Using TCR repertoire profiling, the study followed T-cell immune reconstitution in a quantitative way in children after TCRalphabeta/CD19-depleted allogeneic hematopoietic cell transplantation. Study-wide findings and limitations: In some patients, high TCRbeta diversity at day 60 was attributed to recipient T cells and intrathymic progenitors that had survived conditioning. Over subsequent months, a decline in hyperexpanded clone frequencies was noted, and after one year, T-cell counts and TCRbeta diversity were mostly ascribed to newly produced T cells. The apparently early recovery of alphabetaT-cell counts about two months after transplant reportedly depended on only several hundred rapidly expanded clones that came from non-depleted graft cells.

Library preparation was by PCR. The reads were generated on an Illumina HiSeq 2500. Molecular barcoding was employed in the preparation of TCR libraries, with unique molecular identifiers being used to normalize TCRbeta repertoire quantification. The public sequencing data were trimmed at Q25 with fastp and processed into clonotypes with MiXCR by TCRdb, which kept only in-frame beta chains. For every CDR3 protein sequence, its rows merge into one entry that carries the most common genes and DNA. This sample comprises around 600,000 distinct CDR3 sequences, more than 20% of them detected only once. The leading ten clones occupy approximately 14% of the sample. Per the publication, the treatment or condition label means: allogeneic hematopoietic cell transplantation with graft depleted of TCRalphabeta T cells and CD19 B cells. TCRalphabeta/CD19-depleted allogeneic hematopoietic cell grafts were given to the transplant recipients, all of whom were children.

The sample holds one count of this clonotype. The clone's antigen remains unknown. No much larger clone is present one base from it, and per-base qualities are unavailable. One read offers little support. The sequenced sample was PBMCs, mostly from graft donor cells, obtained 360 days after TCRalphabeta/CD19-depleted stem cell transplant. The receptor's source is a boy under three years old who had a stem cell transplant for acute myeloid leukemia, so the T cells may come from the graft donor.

The nucleotide sequence reads TGTGCCTGGAGTGCCTCCAGGGATTCACCCCTCCACTTT. This gives the protein CAWSASRDSPLHF. Rearrangement joined TRBV30 to TRBJ1-6; the best D guess is TRBD1, with 5 bases matching. V is pared back by 1 base and J by 8 bases, with 9 bases lying between the germline termini. Reading the germline V gene (reference sequence) gives CDR1 GTSNPN and CDR2 SVGIG. The CDR3 holds 13 amino acids from the cysteine to the phenylalanine. The DNA shown is the 39-base CDR3, in frame from base 1.